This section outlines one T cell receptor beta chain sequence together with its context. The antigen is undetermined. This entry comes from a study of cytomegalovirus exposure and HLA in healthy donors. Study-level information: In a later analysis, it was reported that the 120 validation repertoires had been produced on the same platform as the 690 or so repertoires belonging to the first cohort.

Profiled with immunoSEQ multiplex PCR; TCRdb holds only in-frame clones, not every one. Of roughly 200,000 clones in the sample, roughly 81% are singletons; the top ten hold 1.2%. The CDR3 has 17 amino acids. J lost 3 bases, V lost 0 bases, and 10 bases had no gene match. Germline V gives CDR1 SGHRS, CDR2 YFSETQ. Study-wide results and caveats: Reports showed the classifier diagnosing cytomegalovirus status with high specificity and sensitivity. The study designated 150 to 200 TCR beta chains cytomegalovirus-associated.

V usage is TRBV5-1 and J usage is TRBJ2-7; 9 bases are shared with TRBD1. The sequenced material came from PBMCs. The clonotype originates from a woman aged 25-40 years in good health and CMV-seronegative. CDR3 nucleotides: TGCGCCAGCAGCTTGGCCCCCCCGGACAGGGGAGTCTACGAGCAGTACTTC. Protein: CASSLAPPDRGVYEQYF. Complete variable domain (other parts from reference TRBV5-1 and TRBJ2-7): KAGVTQTPRYLIKTRGQQVTLSCSPISGHRSVSWYQQTPGQGLQFLFEYFSETQRNKGNFPGRFSGRQFSNSRSEMNVSTLELGDSALYLCASSLAPPDRGVYEQYFGPGTRLTVT.